The source of this T cell receptor (beta chain) is a study of T cells in Graves' hyperthyroidism and ophthalmopathy. Study-wide results and caveats: Ophthalmopathy was identified by the model a median roughly six months ahead of onset.

From RNA transcripts, TCR beta CDR3 regions were amplified. TCR CDR3 underwent first-round RT-PCR with the HTBI primer set. MiXCR was run by TCRdb on the multiplex PCR reads, yielding one entry per CDR3 protein. The sample shows fewer than 650,000 distinct CDR3 sequences, approximately 14% of them seen only once. Every diagnosis used clinical symptoms, serum thyroxine and TRAb, thyroid ultrasound and orbital computed tomography. A note on this clonotype: Its antigen is undetermined. One junction end does not reproduce the germline sequence, and a read error may be involved.

Per the germline V gene, CDR1 is LGHDT and CDR2 is YNNKEL (reference sequence). The CDR3 spans 16 residues. This chain connects TRBV3-1 to TRBJ2-3, with D hard to call. The clonotype comes from a woman aged 25 to 45 with Graves' hyperthyroidism that later progressed to Graves' ophthalmopathy. Specimen: blood. CDR3 amino acids: CASSQDRLVSADTQYF. The CDR3 nucleotides read TGCGCCAGCAGCCAAGATAGGCTAGTGTCGGCAGATACGCAGTATTTT.